One sample yielded the 27 T cell receptor beta chains listed below, sequenced in a study of cytomegalovirus exposure and HLA in healthy donors (TCRdb year 2017). Library creation used the immunoSEQ multiplex PCR assay. The multiplex PCR relied on a mix of 60 forward primers for TCR Vbeta segments and 13 reverse primers for TCR Jbeta segments. What TCRdb holds here is the immuneACCESS table cut down to in-frame rearrangements. Part of the clones is not present; checked against another copy, under half of the missing clones reflect an unresolved V gene, and the others are unexplained. The table for this sample lists about 130,000 clones; about 83% of them were counted only once. The biggest ten clones account for around 1.2% of the sample. The sequencing sample was made of PBMCs. Source of these receptors: a girl aged 2 to 9 in good health and CMV-seronegative.

The V gene is TRBV23-1, the J gene TRBJ2-5; D gene uncertain. The tail of the sequence fits TRBJ2-7 better, so the J call may be wrong. TRBV23-1 qualifies as an ORF whose function is uncertain. The CDR3 runs to 14 residues. CDR3 bases: TGCGCCAGCCGCGGCGGCGGATTTTACTACGAGCAGTACTTC. The encoded protein is CASRGGGFYYEQYF.

This clone has a handful of counts. The CDR3 DNA is TGCGCCAGCAGCCAAATGGGGGCTGGGGGCACTGAAGCTTTCTTT. Translation: CASSQMGAGGTEAFF. The chain carries TRBV4-1 and TRBJ1-1; tentatively, D is TRBD1 (6 bases). The CDR3 spans 15 residues. Germline CDR1 is MGHRA and CDR2 is YSYEKL. Trimming pared 2 bases from V and 4 bases from J, leaving 14 bases between.

This clone was found once. The chain employs TRBV28 and TRBJ2-3; perhaps TRBD1 as D (5 bases). Trimming removed 5 bases from V and 5 bases from J, with 14 bases in between. CDR1 and CDR2 from the germline V gene are MDHEN and SYDVKM. The CDR3 loop spans 14 amino acids. This CDR3 reads CASSPTAQGDTQYF. CDR3 DNA sequence: TGTGCCAGCAGTCCTACGGCGCAGGGAGATACGCAGTATTTT.

J is TRBJ2-7 and V is TRBV25-1; D gene unclear. CDR3 length equals 15 residues. Between the trimmed V and J ends, which lost 1 base and 0 bases, there was a span of 10 bases. Germline V gene sequence: CDR1 MGHDK, CDR2 SYGVNS. The CDR3 coding sequence is TGTGCCAGCAGTGAATCCGGCGGAATCTCCTACGAGCAGTACTTC. Protein sequence: CASSESGGISYEQYF.

The chain employs TRBV7-8 and TRBJ1-2; tentative D call: TRBD1 (5 bases). Per the germline V gene, CDR1 is SGHVS and CDR2 is FQNEAQ. This CDR3 contains 12 residues. V lost 3 bases and J 6 bases, leaving 8 bases between the germline ends. The CDR3 bases are TGTGCCAGCAGCTTGCCGGGGGATGGCTACACCTTC. The encoded protein is CASSLPGDGYTF.

V and J are TRBV19 and TRBJ1-1; no clear D gene. V lost 1 base and J 3 bases, leaving 6 bases between the germline ends. The germline CDR1 and CDR2 sequences are LNHDA and SQIVND (reference sequence). The CDR3 has 13 amino acids. CDR3 region: CASSIGGYTEAFF. DNA for the CDR3: TGTGCCAGTAGTATAGGAGGGTACACTGAAGCTTTCTTT.

The count of this clone is one. This rearrangement joins TRBV29-1 to TRBJ2-7; D possibly corresponds to TRBD1 (7 bases). The V gene's germline CDR1 is SQVTM and CDR2 ANQGSEA. V lost 4 bases, J lost 2 bases, and 12 bases lay in between. This CDR3 spans 13 amino acids. The CDR3 reads CSVGQGGAYEQYF. For the CDR3, the DNA is TGCAGCGTTGGGCAGGGGGGCGCCTACGAGCAGTACTTC.

A few counts support this clone. The chain is built from TRBV30 and TRBJ2-3, with a possible D match to TRBD2 (5 bases). Germline V gene lookup returns CDR1 GTSNPN and CDR2 SVGIG (reference sequence). The V end lost 1 base, the J end lost 4 bases, and 12 bases lay between the germline ends. CDR3 length: 14 amino acids. The CDR3 loop reads CAWSEGGASDTQYF. In DNA, the CDR3 is TGTGCCTGGAGTGAAGGAGGTGCTTCAGATACGCAGTATTTT.

The chain recombines TRBV7-3 with TRBJ2-1; 7 bases are shared with TRBD1. Looked up from germline, CDR1 is SGHTA and CDR2 is FQGTGA. Losses at the gene ends were 4 bases for V and 4 bases for J; bases not matched to a gene: 7. The CDR3 contains 15 residues. The CDR3 DNA sequence: TGTGCCAGCAGCTCCGGGACAGAGGATTACAATGAGCAGTTCTTC. Translation: CASSSGTEDYNEQFF. Full variable domain (outside the CDR3, taken from reference TRBV7-3 and TRBJ2-1): GAGVSQTPSNKVTEKGKYVELRCDPISGHTALYWYRQSLGQGPEFLIYFQGTGAADDSGLPNDRFFAVRPEGSVSTLKIQRTERGDSAVYLCASSSGTEDYNEQFFGPGTRLTVL.

The chain carries TRBV27 and TRBJ2-3; 9 nucleotides line up with TRBD1. The germline V gene has CDR1 MNHEY and CDR2 SMNVEV (reference sequence). The junction had 3 bases not matched to a gene; V was cut back by 6 bases and J by 2 bases. The length of the CDR3 is 14 residues. The CDR3 spells CASRGQGDTDTQYF. CDR3 coding DNA: TGTGCCAGCAGGGGACAGGGAGACACAGATACGCAGTATTTT.

V usage is TRBV6-6 and J usage is TRBJ2-5; D call uncertain. The J call may be wrong; the DNA end is better matched by TRBJ2-7. The germline CDR1 and CDR2 sequences are MNHNY and SVGAGI (reference sequence). CDR3 length: 13 amino acids. CDR3 coding DNA: TGTGCCAGCACCCCGATAGGAGTCAACGAGCAGTACTTC. It yields the protein CASTPIGVNEQYF.

A note on this clone: A junction end diverges from the germline sequence, so it may reflect a read error. The chain joins TRBV18 to TRBJ1-6; D possibly corresponds to TRBD1 (6 bases). Germline V gene data show CDR1 as KGHSH and CDR2 as LQKENI. The CDR3 loop spans 13 amino acids. The CDR3 DNA follows: TGTGCCAGCTCACTAACACAGGACAGCATAAGGAGCTTT. Translating it yields CASSLTQDSIRSF.

This chain uses TRBV9 with TRBJ2-2; D is unclear. This CDR3 is built from 13 residues. Germline V gives CDR1 SGDLS, CDR2 YYNGEE. V dropped 2 bases and J dropped 4 bases, with 6 bases sitting between them. The CDR3 spells CASSVASTGELFF. In nucleotides, the CDR3 is TGTGCCAGCAGCGTCGCCAGCACCGGGGAGCTGTTTTTT.

The chain is built from TRBV2 and TRBJ2-5; a possible D gene is TRBD2 (6 bases). Looked up from germline, CDR1 is SNHLY and CDR2 is FYNNEI. The CDR3 is 14 residues long. The germline V and J ends were trimmed by 6 bases and 1 base, with 12 bases remaining between them. CDR3 residues: CASSVGGTQETQYF. CDR3 DNA: TGTGCCAGCAGCGTCGGGGGAACCCAAGAGACCCAGTACTTC.

The chain links TRBV27 to TRBJ1-1; unclear D gene. This CDR3 is built from 13 residues. From germline, CDR1 is MNHEY and CDR2 SMNVEV (reference sequence). V was trimmed by 2 bases and J by 5 bases, leaving 9 bases between them. Here the CDR3 DNA reads TGTGCCAGCAGTTTAAGCAGGAAAACTGAAGCTTTCTTT. Amino acids: CASSLSRKTEAFF.

This chain joins TRBV5-8 and TRBJ1-2; weak D call: TRBD1 (5 bases). There are 14 residues in the CDR3. Germline CDR1 SGHTS, CDR2 YDEGEE. V lost 4 bases, J lost 4 bases, and 14 bases lay in between. CDR3 sequence (DNA): TGTGCCAGCAGCCAAGGGCGGGGGACCTATGGCTACACCTTC. It is translated as CASSQGRGTYGYTF.

The genes are TRBV5-4 and TRBJ1-1, with D hard to call. There are 12 residues in the CDR3. Germline V gives CDR1 SGHNT, CDR2 YYREEE (reference sequence). Trimming stripped 0 bases from V and 11 bases from J, with 11 bases between. The CDR3 sequence: CASSLGTLGAFF. The CDR3 DNA sequence: TGTGCCAGCAGCTTGGGGACTCTCGGTGCTTTCTTT. Based on the CDR3 plus reference TRBV5-4 and TRBJ1-1, the full variable domain is ETGVTQSPTHLIKTRGQQVTLRCSSQSGHNTVSWYQQALGQGPQFIFQYYREEENGRGNFPPRFSGLQFPNYSSELNVNALELDDSALYLCASSLGTLGAFFGQGTRLTVV.

The chain is built from TRBV7-8 and TRBJ1-4; 7 nucleotides line up with TRBD1. V dropped 5 bases and J dropped 4; count of bases not matched to a gene: 7. Germline CDR1 reads SGHVS; CDR2 reads FQNEAQ. This CDR3 comprises 15 residues. In DNA, the CDR3 is TGTGCCAGCAGCCTGGCGGGGACAGTTAATGAAAAACTGTTTTTT. This gives the protein CASSLAGTVNEKLFF.

This clone was seen just once. The rearrangement joins TRBV6-6 to TRBJ1-2; D gene ambiguous. CDR3 length: 10 residues. Trimming took off 8 bases at V and 6 bases at J, with 7 bases between the two ends. Germline V gene data show CDR1 as MNHNY and CDR2 as SVGAGI (reference sequence). This chain's CDR3 is CASSRNGYTF. Written as DNA, the CDR3 is TGTGCCAGCTCCCGTAATGGCTACACCTTC.

V gene TRBV10-2 combines with J gene TRBJ2-7; TRBD2 matches at 16 bases. After removal of 5 bases from V and 3 bases from J, the junction contained 7 bases not matched to a gene. The CDR3 covers 17 residues. The germline V gene has CDR1 WSHSY and CDR2 SAAADI. This CDR3 reads CASSSGTSGRGGYEQYF. CDR3 nucleotide sequence: TGCGCCAGCAGTTCCGGGACTAGCGGGAGGGGGGGCTACGAGCAGTACTTC.

The CDR3 protein is CASSDPGQGTISGEAFF. DNA of the CDR3: TGTGCCAGCAGTGATCCGGGACAGGGGACGATATCTGGTGAAGCTTTCTTT. The chain uses TRBV6-1 and TRBJ1-1; the match to TRBD1 covers 10 bases. The CDR3 runs 17 residues. Germline V gene data show CDR1 as MNHNS and CDR2 as SASEGT. Losses at the gene ends were 3 bases for V and 7 bases for J; bases not matched to a gene: 14.

This clone has only one observation. The chain combines TRBV11-2 with TRBJ1-1; tentatively, D is TRBD1 (6 bases). Germline CDR1 SGHAT, CDR2 FQNNGV. CDR3 length: 16 residues. V lost 3 bases and J lost 0, with 14 bases in between. This CDR3 reads CASSFQGLNMNTEAFF. For the CDR3, the DNA is TGTGCCAGCAGCTTCCAGGGGCTAAACATGAACACTGAAGCTTTCTTT.

V gene TRBV27 combines with J gene TRBJ2-5, with 11 bases that match TRBD2. The V segment lost 5 bases and the J segment 5 bases; nucleotides outside the gene matches: 10. CDR1 MNHEY and CDR2 SMNVEV come from the germline V gene (reference sequence). The CDR3 is made up of 16 amino acids. This chain's CDR3 is CASSPLAGGFVETQYF. The CDR3 DNA follows: TGTGCCAGCAGTCCCCTAGCGGGAGGTTTTGTGGAGACCCAGTACTTC.

The chain joins TRBV30 to TRBJ2-3; possible D gene TRBD2, 6 bases. Trimming took 2 bases from V and 1 from J, leaving 16 bases between them. Per germline, CDR1 GTSNPN and CDR2 SVGIG (reference sequence). The CDR3 consists of 16 residues. The CDR3 DNA sequence: TGTGCCTGGAGTAAGTATGCGGAGCGGGGCACAGATACGCAGTATTTT. Protein sequence: CAWSKYAERGTDTQYF. The entire variable domain, with the rest obtained from reference TRBV30 and TRBJ2-3, is as follows: SQTIHQWPATLVQPVGSPLSLECTVEGTSNPNLYWYRQAAGRGLQLLFYSVGIGQISSEVPQNLSASRPQDRQFILSSKKLLLSDSGFYLCAWSKYAERGTDTQYFGPGTRLTVL.

This sequence joins TRBV7-9 and TRBJ2-7; 10 bases match TRBD2. V was pared by 7 bases and J by 1 base, with 16 bases of the junction left unmatched. This CDR3 comprises 18 residues. Per germline, CDR1 SEHNR and CDR2 FQNEAQ (reference sequence). The CDR3 nucleotides read TGTGCCAGCACCATACTAGCGGGAAATCACCTCGCTTCCTACGAGCAGTACTTC. This sequence encodes CASTILAGNHLASYEQYF. The complete variable domain, with remaining parts taken from reference TRBV7-9 and TRBJ2-7, reads DTGVSQNPRHKITKRGQNVTFRCDPISEHNRLYWYRQTLGQGPEFLTYFQNEAQLEKSRLLSDRFSAERPKGSFSTLEIQRTEQGDSAMYLCASTILAGNHLASYEQYFGPGTRLTVT.

The V and J genes are TRBV30 and TRBJ2-3; a possible D gene is TRBD2 (5 bases). Germline CDR1 and CDR2: GTSNPN and SVGIG (reference sequence). CDR3 size: 14 residues. V was shortened by 0 bases and J by 4 bases, with 11 bases between the two germline ends. The CDR3 here is CAWSVGSTADTQYF. CDR3 nucleotides: TGTGCCTGGAGTGTAGGGAGTACCGCAGATACGCAGTATTTT.

This chain joins TRBV10-1 and TRBJ1-1; D is unresolved. The germline V gene has CDR1 WNHNN and CDR2 SYGVQD (reference sequence). The CDR3 consists of 17 residues. Deletions cut 0 bases from V and 0 bases from J, with 14 bases between. CDR3 in DNA: TGCGCCAGCAGTGAGTCGAGCTTATTCCGCATGAACACTGAAGCTTTCTTT. Translation: CASSESSLFRMNTEAFF.